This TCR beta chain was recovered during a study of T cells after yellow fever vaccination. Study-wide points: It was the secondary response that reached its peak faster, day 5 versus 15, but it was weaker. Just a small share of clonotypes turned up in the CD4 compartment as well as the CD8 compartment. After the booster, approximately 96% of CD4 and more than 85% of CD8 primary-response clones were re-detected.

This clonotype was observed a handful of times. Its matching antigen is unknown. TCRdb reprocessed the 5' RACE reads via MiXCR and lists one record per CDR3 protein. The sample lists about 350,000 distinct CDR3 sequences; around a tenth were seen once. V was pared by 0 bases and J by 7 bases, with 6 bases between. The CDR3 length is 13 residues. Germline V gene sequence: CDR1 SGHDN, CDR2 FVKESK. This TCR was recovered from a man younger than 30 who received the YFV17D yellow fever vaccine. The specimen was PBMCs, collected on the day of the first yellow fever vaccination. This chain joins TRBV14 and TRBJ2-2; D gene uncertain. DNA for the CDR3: TGTGCCAGCAGCCAAGATATCAACGGGGAGCTGTTTTTT. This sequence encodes CASSQDINGELFF.